The 27 T cell receptor beta chains in this list originate from one sample, sequenced in a study of blood T cell repertoires in COVID-19. The data were produced by immunoSEQ multiplex PCR, yet TCRdb's version contains in-frame clones alone and is incomplete. The sample records 250,000 to 300,000 clones, roughly 93% being singletons. Input material: PBMCs or T cells enriched from blood (not recorded which). The receptors here all came from a woman aged 40 to 50 with acute COVID-19.

The chain combines TRBV12-3 or TRBV12-4 with TRBJ1-6; 7 bases match TRBD1. The CDR3 is made up of 13 amino acids. J gave up 8 bases and V 6 bases, and 4 bases lay outside the gene matches. CDR3 DNA sequence: TGTGCCAGCAGGAGGGGGCGGTATTCACCCCTCCACTTT. Amino acids: CASRRGRYSPLHF.

The chain carries TRBV24-1 and TRBJ2-1; D possibly corresponds to TRBD2 (5 bases). V lost 4 bases to trimming and J lost 4 bases, with 19 bases between them. The CDR3 is made up of 17 amino acids. Looked up from germline, CDR1 is KGHDR and CDR2 is SFDVKD. DNA of the CDR3: TGTGCCACCAGTGACCCCCGTAAGGGAGAAGCATACAATGAGCAGTTCTTC. This encodes CATSDPRKGEAYNEQFF.

Points on this clone: Sequence at one end of the junction differs from germline and may be a read error. The chain employs TRBV2 and TRBJ1-4; D may be TRBD1 (5 bases). This CDR3 spans 15 amino acids. CDR1 is SNHLY, CDR2 FYNNEI, per germline. CDR3: CASGGEAAKIERLFF. The CDR3 bases are TGTGCCAGTGGGGGGGAAGCGGCGAAGATTGAAAGACTGTTTTTT.

Written as DNA, the CDR3 is TGCGCCAGCGGACTAGCGGGCCAAGATACGCAGTATTTT. Residues: CASGLAGQDTQYF. The gene calls are TRBV5-1 and TRBJ2-3, with 11 bases lining up with TRBD2. Germline V gene sequence: CDR1 SGHRS, CDR2 YFSETQ. The J segment lost 5 bases and the V segment lost 7 bases, leaving 3 bases of the junction unmatched. CDR3 size: 13 residues.

The V and J genes are TRBV24-1 and TRBJ2-7; TRBD2 aligns across 7 bases. Germline V lookup: CDR1 KGHDR, CDR2 SFDVKD. V gave up 9 bases and J gave up 6 bases; unmatched junction bases: 28. The length of the CDR3 is 19 residues. As DNA, the CDR3 is TGTGCCACCTTGCGGTGGGTTCGATCCCCGGGGGGTCTAAGGGTCGAGCAGTACTTC. Its translation is CATLRWVRSPGGLRVEQYF.

The sample holds one count of this clone. At one end, the junction sequence differs from germline, possibly due to a read error. This chain connects TRBV5-4 to TRBJ2-7, with 7 positions matching TRBD1. Looked up from germline, CDR1 is SGHNT and CDR2 is YYREEE (reference sequence). This CDR3 has 12 residues. Written as DNA, the CDR3 is TGTGCCAGCAGCCTAGATCAGGGGGTGGGCGTCTTC. It yields the protein CASSLDQGVGVF.

The V gene is TRBV11-2, the J gene TRBJ2-2; TRBD1 matches 7 bases. V lost 5 bases and J lost 6; bases outside the gene matches: 9. The CDR3 runs to 15 residues. Germline V CDR1 and CDR2: SGHAT, FQNNGV. The CDR3 sequence: CASSLTRGRAGELFF. The CDR3 DNA reads as TGTGCCAGCAGCCTGACAAGGGGGCGCGCCGGGGAGCTGTTTTTT. The full variable domain, with the rest looked up from reference TRBV11-2 and TRBJ2-2, is EAGVAQSPRYKIIEKRQSVAFWCNPISGHATLYWYQQILGQGPKLLIQFQNNGVVDDSQLPKDRFSAERLKGVDSTLKIQPAKLEDSAVYLCASSLTRGRAGELFFGEGSRLTVL.

This clone was seen only once. This rearrangement joins TRBV7-9 to TRBJ2-1; TRBD2 is a possible D gene (7 bases). The V gene lost 3 bases and the J gene lost 5 bases, with 14 bases spanning the gap. The CDR3 totals 15 residues. The germline CDR1 and CDR2 sequences are SEHNR and FQNEAQ (reference sequence). The CDR3 here is CASSFALGGDNEQFF. In nucleotides, the CDR3 is TGTGCCAGCAGCTTCGCACTAGGGGGGGACAATGAGCAGTTCTTC.

The chain carries TRBV29-1 and TRBJ2-3, with D perhaps TRBD1 (5 bases). Looked up from germline, CDR1 is SQVTM and CDR2 is ANQGSEA. The V and J ends lost 4 bases and 2 bases respectively, with 16 bases between them. The CDR3 runs to 15 residues. CDR3 residues: CSVVPGSEITDTQYF. CDR3 coding DNA: TGCAGCGTTGTCCCAGGGTCCGAGATCACAGATACGCAGTATTTT.

The CDR3 bases are TGCAGCGTACATCAAAATGAAAAACTGTTTTTT. Residues: CSVHQNEKLFF. The chain has TRBV29-1 and TRBJ1-4; no clear D gene. V gave up 6 bases and J gave up 5 bases, with 7 bases separating them. This CDR3 comprises 11 residues. Germline V gives CDR1 SQVTM, CDR2 ANQGSEA.

The chain couples TRBV5-4 to TRBJ2-7; 8 bases are shared with TRBD2. The trim removed 1 base at V and 0 bases at J, leaving 6 bases unmatched. The length of the CDR3 is 16 residues. The germline V gene encodes CDR1 SGHNT and CDR2 YYREEE (reference sequence). CDR3 DNA sequence: TGTGCCAGCAGCTTGATGTCGGGGGGGGTCTCCTACGAGCAGTACTTC. It is translated as CASSLMSGGVSYEQYF.

The genes are TRBV28 and TRBJ2-1; D may be TRBD2 (5 bases). The CDR3 is 14 residues long. Germline V gene sequence: CDR1 MDHEN, CDR2 SYDVKM. V was clipped by 6 bases and J by 7 bases, with 16 bases between them. CDR3 residues: CASRGAEGSNEQFF. The DNA for the CDR3 is TGTGCCAGCAGAGGAGCCGAGGGATCGAATGAGCAGTTCTTC.

The V call is TRBV6-5, the J call TRBJ1-1; perhaps TRBD1 as D (6 bases). The CDR3 loop spans 15 amino acids. Germline loops: CDR1 MNHEY, CDR2 SVGAGI. V gave up 0 bases and J gave up 4 bases, with 12 bases separating them. The CDR3 sequence: CASSYSIRGGTEAFF. The CDR3 coding sequence is TGTGCCAGCAGTTACTCGATCAGGGGTGGCACTGAAGCTTTCTTT.

The chain is built from TRBV7-9 and TRBJ2-7; TRBD2 is a possible D gene (7 bases). The CDR3 is 15 amino acids. Trimming left V 1 base short and J 6 bases short, with 16 bases between. The germline V gene has CDR1 SEHNR and CDR2 FQNEAQ (reference sequence). The CDR3 is CASSLGEGGRREQYF. DNA for the CDR3: TGTGCCAGCAGCTTAGGGGAGGGGGGGCGACGCGAGCAGTACTTC.

This clone appeared a single time. V usage is TRBV5-6 and J usage is TRBJ2-3; the match to TRBD2 covers 11 bases. Germline V gene lookup returns CDR1 SGHDT and CDR2 YYEEEE. The CDR3 has 16 amino acids. Unmatched junction bases numbered 7, after V lost 3 bases and J lost 4 bases. The CDR3 loop reads CASSWGTSGSADTQYF. The CDR3 nucleotides are TGTGCCAGCAGCTGGGGCACTAGCGGGAGTGCAGATACGCAGTATTTT. Complete variable domain (other parts from reference TRBV5-6 and TRBJ2-3): DAGVTQSPTHLIKTRGQQVTLRCSPKSGHDTVSWYQQALGQGPQFIFQYYEEEERQRGNFPDRFSGHQFPNYSSELNVNALLLGDSALYLCASSWGTSGSADTQYFGPGTRLTVL.

This rearrangement joins TRBV15 to TRBJ2-6, with D possibly TRBD1 on 5 matching bases. Looked up from germline, CDR1 is LNHNV and CDR2 is YYDKDF (reference sequence). The CDR3 is 18 amino acids. Trimming removed 2 bases from V and 0 bases from J, with 14 bases in between. In nucleotides, the CDR3 is TGTGCCACCAGCAGATACTCAGGGCAACTCTCTGGGGCCAACGTCCTGACTTTC. It yields the protein CATSRYSGQLSGANVLTF.

This chain links TRBV2 with TRBJ1-1; D remains unclear. This CDR3 is 11 amino acids long. V lost 6 bases to trimming and J lost 6 bases, with 8 bases between them. CDR1 and CDR2 (germline): SNHLY, FYNNEI. This chain's CDR3 is CASSQTSEAFF. CDR3 DNA: TGTGCCAGCAGCCAGACATCTGAAGCTTTCTTT.

The chain employs TRBV7-3 and TRBJ1-1, with 7 nucleotides matching TRBD1. The CDR3 has 15 amino acids. J was trimmed by 2 bases and V by 0 bases; bases with no gene match: 3. The V gene's germline CDR1 is SGHTA and CDR2 FQGTGA. The CDR3 DNA is TGTGCCAGCAGCTTAACTAGGGACAGCAACACTGAAGCTTTCTTT. Its protein is CASSLTRDSNTEAFF.

The chain carries TRBV9 and TRBJ1-2, with 7 bases lining up with TRBD1. The CDR3 is made up of 16 amino acids. Looked up from germline, CDR1 is SGDLS and CDR2 is YYNGEE. V trimming: 0 bases; J trimming: 3 bases; junction bases outside the gene matches: 8. The CDR3 reads CASSVGDREVDYGYTF. As DNA, the CDR3 is TGTGCCAGCAGCGTAGGTGACAGGGAGGTGGACTATGGCTACACCTTC.

The chain joins TRBV5-6 to TRBJ2-4; the D is unclear. This CDR3 contains 12 residues. Trimming removed 0 bases from V and 9 bases from J, with 7 bases in between. Germline CDR1 and CDR2: SGHDT and YYEEEE. The CDR3 DNA sequence: TGTGCCAGCAGCTTGGCGGAGTCCATTCAGTACTTC. Translated, it gives CASSLAESIQYF.

This chain joins TRBV6-1 and TRBJ1-2; D is uncertain. The germline gives CDR1 MNHNS, CDR2 SASEGT. The CDR3 is 18 amino acids. The germline V and J ends were trimmed by 0 bases and 8 bases, with 25 bases remaining between them. DNA of the CDR3: TGTGCCAGCAGTGAAGCGGCCAATTCGCTCGGAGGGAAAGGGGGCTACACCTTC. This encodes CASSEAANSLGGKGGYTF.

The rearrangement joins TRBV5-5 to TRBJ1-2; D is possibly TRBD1 (6 bases). The CDR3 has 15 amino acids. Germline values: CDR1 SGHKS, CDR2 YYEKEE (reference sequence). The V gene lost 4 bases and the J gene lost 8 bases, with 21 bases spanning the gap. CDR3 in DNA: TGTGCCAGCAGCCCTAGCCGTGAGAGGGGGGGAGGCTACACCTTC. Its translation: CASSPSRERGGGYTF.

The chain carries TRBV7-3 and TRBJ2-2, with TRBD2 matching over 7 bases. V lost 5 bases, J lost 5 bases, and 14 bases stayed unmatched. Per the germline V gene, CDR1 is SGHTA and CDR2 is FQGTGA. The CDR3 consists of 17 residues. CDR3 sequence reads: CASSLALASGRTGELFF. CDR3 sequence (DNA): TGTGCCAGCAGCCTCGCGTTAGCGTCCGGGAGGACCGGGGAGCTGTTTTTT.

The chain combines TRBV9 with TRBJ2-3; tentatively, D is TRBD2 (6 bases). This CDR3 region has 15 residues. Trimming shortened V by 0 bases and J by 1 base, and 9 bases separated the two germline ends. CDR1 is SGDLS and CDR2 is YYNGEE in the germline V gene. CDR3 nucleotide sequence: TGTGCCAGCAGCGTAGCATTAGCGGGCACAGATACGCAGTATTTT. Protein sequence: CASSVALAGTDTQYF.

J is TRBJ2-5 and V is TRBV20-1; D unclear. The CDR3 loop spans 11 amino acids. With 4 bases removed from V and 2 bases from J, the gap between germline ends came to 5 bases. Germline CDR1 and CDR2: DFQATT and SNEGSKA (reference sequence). CDR3: CSATTQETQYF. CDR3 in DNA: TGCAGTGCTACTACTCAAGAGACCCAGTACTTC.

This clone was picked up a small number of times. The rearrangement uses TRBV5-1 and TRBJ1-5; D is undetermined. V was trimmed by 4 bases and J by 0 bases, leaving 5 bases between them. The length of the CDR3 is 13 residues. From germline, CDR1 is SGHRS and CDR2 YFSETQ. CDR3 coding DNA: TGCGCCAGCAGCCAAAATAGCAATCAGCCCCAGCATTTT. Translating it yields CASSQNSNQPQHF.

The J gene is TRBJ2-7, the V gene TRBV4-1; TRBD1 agrees at 7 bases. CDR1 and CDR2 (germline): MGHRA, YSYEKL. The CDR3 is 16 amino acids. V lost 1 base, J lost 1 base, and 7 bases stayed unmatched. The CDR3 DNA sequence: TGCGCCAGCAGCCAAGTCCCACAGGGGATTTCCTACGAGCAGTACTTC. It specifies CASSQVPQGISYEQYF.